This T cell receptor beta chain was found in a study of cytomegalovirus exposure and HLA in healthy donors. Points from the study as a whole: Most subjects' HLA-A and HLA-B alleles were reportedly predicted from TCR beta sequences.

V lost 3 bases, J lost 0 bases, and 8 bases stayed unmatched. The V gene's germline CDR1 is SGHDT and CDR2 YYEEEE. CDR3 length equals 17 residues. This clone showed up just a few times. The antigen is unknown. PCR used 60 Vbeta primers and 13 Jbeta primers. Sequenced by immunoSEQ multiplex PCR; TCRdb stores in-frame clones only, minus some. Among about 120,000 clones, 15% were seen once, and the ten largest hold 1.5% to 2%. The chain uses TRBV5-6 and TRBJ2-4, with TRBD2 identical over 8 bases. This TCR was recovered from a woman between 18 and 30 years old in good health and CMV-seronegative. Sequencing was carried out using PBMCs. CDR3 in amino acids: CASSYNAGGLAKNIQYF. CDR3 bases: TGTGCCAGCAGCTATAACGCGGGGGGATTAGCCAAAAACATTCAGTACTTC. The full variable domain, completed using reference TRBV5-6 and TRBJ2-4, is DAGVTQSPTHLIKTRGQQVTLRCSPKSGHDTVSWYQQALGQGPQFIFQYYEEEERQRGNFPDRFSGHQFPNYSSELNVNALLLGDSALYLCASSYNAGGLAKNIQYFGAGTRLSVL.